The present T cell receptor beta chain was sequenced within a study of cytotoxic CD8 clonotypes in ibrutinib-treated CLL. Only in-frame clones appear in the TCRdb table, and some are missing; sequencing was by immunoSEQ multiplex PCR. Of about 310,000 clones listed, about 77% are singletons. The germline gives CDR1 SGHRS, CDR2 YFSETQ. CDR3 size: 15 residues. V shed 1 base and J shed 4 bases, with 13 bases lying between them. The chain links TRBV5-1 to TRBJ2-3, with a tentative D call TRBD2 (5 bases). This specimen was PBMCs, taken before ibrutinib treatment. This TCR derives from a human donor with chronic lymphocytic leukemia. The CDR3 region has the DNA TGCGCCAGCAGCTTGTCTCCTAGCACGGCAGATACGCAGTATTTT. It is translated as CASSLSPSTADTQYF.